The 21 T cell receptor beta chains given below trace back to one sample, sequenced in a study of human T cells and chemical hapten exposure. TCRdb passed the RACE reads through MiXCR, listing each CDR3 protein once. Of around 350,000 distinct CDR3 sequences listed, over 5% are singletons. Time point: pre-sensitization, week 0. Described treatment: therapeutic diphenylcyclopropenone sensitization with weekly scalp DPC. The sample in question was whole blood, obtained in connection with sensitization to the hapten diphenylcyclopropenone (DPC). The receptors shown here come from a woman between 18 and 30 years old with alopecia areata. Some clones in this sample may be carry-over from other donors' samples.

The chain has TRBV3-1 and TRBJ2-7; D may match TRBD1 or TRBD2 (5 bases each). The length of the CDR3 is 16 residues. V gave up 5 bases and J gave up 4 bases, with 21 bases separating them. Germline CDR1 reads LGHDT; CDR2 reads YNNKEL (reference sequence). The CDR3 DNA reads TGTGCCAGCAGCAAATCCCCCCGGGGCAACCCGTACGAGCAGTACTTC. Amino acid sequence: CASSKSPRGNPYEQYF.

With regard to this clonotype: Compared with germline, one end of the junction differs, possibly owing to a read error. The rearrangement links TRBV7-9 to TRBJ2-4; D may be TRBD2 (6 bases). Germline lookup yields CDR1 SEHNR and CDR2 FQNEAQ (reference sequence). The CDR3 is 14 amino acids. CDR3 sequence (DNA): TGTGCCAGCAGCCGGGGGTCTGATGGGACCCCGAAGAGCTTC. Residues: CASSRGSDGTPKSF.

This clonotype has just a few counts. CDR3 loop: CASSRTGGGEAFF. For the CDR3, the DNA is TGTGCCAGCAGTCGGACAGGGGGCGGTGAAGCTTTCTTT. This sequence joins TRBV12-3 or TRBV12-4 and TRBJ1-1; 11 positions match TRBD1. CDR3 length: 13 residues. V gave up 5 bases and J gave up 7 bases; unmatched junction bases: 3.

V usage is TRBV20-1 and J usage is TRBJ2-7, with 12 positions matching TRBD2. The CDR3 covers 19 residues. The germline gives CDR1 DFQATT, CDR2 SNEGSKA (reference sequence). V gave up 3 bases and J gave up 3 bases; unmatched junction bases: 18. The chain's CDR3 is CSAREPSSGGARRGYEQYF. The CDR3 DNA reads TGCAGTGCTAGGGAGCCCTCTAGCGGGGGGGCTCGCCGGGGCTACGAGCAGTACTTC.

This clonotype was seen repeatedly, ten times or more. The CDR3 spells CATVQEEQYF. CDR3 coding DNA: TGTGCCACCGTTCAGGAGGAGCAGTACTTC. The V and J genes are TRBV28 and TRBJ2-7; D ambiguous. The CDR3 totals 10 residues. V lost 10 bases, J lost 7 bases, and 11 bases lay in between. From germline, CDR1 is MDHEN and CDR2 SYDVKM.

At least ten counts were recorded for this clonotype. This chain links TRBV3-1 with TRBJ2-5; D ambiguous. The V gene lost 1 base and the J gene lost 9 bases, with 12 bases spanning the gap. The CDR3 is 13 residues long. Germline V lookup: CDR1 LGHDT, CDR2 YNNKEL (reference sequence). CDR3 sequence: CASSQVGPWAQYF. The CDR3, as DNA: TGTGCCAGCAGCCAAGTTGGACCCTGGGCCCAGTACTTC.

This clonotype was seen a handful of times. This chain connects TRBV6-4 to TRBJ2-1, with D perhaps TRBD1 or TRBD2 (5 bases each). CDR1 and CDR2 from the germline V gene are MRHNA and SNTAGT. This CDR3 spans 14 amino acids. V lost 2 bases to trimming and J lost 9 bases, with 14 bases between them. The CDR3 nucleotides are TGTGCCAGCAGTGACGGGGACCACGTATCTGAGCAGTTCTTC. Translated: CASSDGDHVSEQFF.

This clonotype was counted at least ten times. V gene TRBV5-6 combines with J gene TRBJ2-1; 11 nucleotides agree with TRBD1. There are 16 residues in the CDR3. V lost 4 bases and J lost 11; bases outside the gene matches: 14. Looked up from germline, CDR1 is SGHDT and CDR2 is YYEEEE. This CDR3 reads CASSLGTGGVLGKQFF. CDR3 nucleotides: TGTGCCAGCAGCCTCGGGACAGGGGGTGTCCTAGGGAAGCAGTTCTTC.

This clonotype was picked up many times. This chain links TRBV6-6 with TRBJ2-3; D perhaps matches TRBD1 (8 bases). Per the germline V gene, CDR1 is MNHNY and CDR2 is SVGAGI (reference sequence). The CDR3 totals 16 residues. V was cut by 6 bases and J by 1 base, with 17 bases left in between. This CDR3 reads CASSVTGEGGTDTQYF. As DNA, the CDR3 is TGTGCCAGCAGCGTGACAGGGGAGGGGGGCACAGATACGCAGTATTTT.

Ten or more counts support this clonotype. V is TRBV12-3 or TRBV12-4 and J is TRBJ1-4, with a weak D call TRBD1 (5 bases). V lost 6 bases and J 8 bases, leaving 13 bases between the germline ends. The CDR3 is 13 amino acids. The CDR3 DNA reads as TGTGCCAGCAGCGCTCAGGGTTTCGAAAAACTGTTTTTT. It encodes CASSAQGFEKLFF.

This clonotype was observed at least ten times. The rearrangement uses TRBV5-6 and TRBJ2-1; the D is unclear. CDR1 and CDR2 (germline): SGHDT, YYEEEE. Trimming removed 1 base from V and 7 bases from J, with 6 bases in between. This CDR3 region has 12 residues. This CDR3 reads CASSLITNEQFF. CDR3 DNA sequence: TGTGCCAGCAGCTTGATTACGAATGAGCAGTTCTTC. The entire variable domain, with the rest obtained from reference TRBV5-6 and TRBJ2-1, is as follows: DAGVTQSPTHLIKTRGQQVTLRCSPKSGHDTVSWYQQALGQGPQFIFQYYEEEERQRGNFPDRFSGHQFPNYSSELNVNALLLGDSALYLCASSLITNEQFFGPGTRLTVL.

Many counts were recorded for this clonotype. The chain is built from TRBV6-2 or TRBV6-3 and TRBJ1-2, with 7 bases that match TRBD1. V gave up 5 bases and J gave up 8 bases; unmatched junction bases: 11. This CDR3 region has 14 residues. Germline-derived CDR1 and CDR2 are MNHEY and SVGEGT. In DNA form, the CDR3 reads TGTGCCAGCAGTGATAACAGGGGAGATGAAGGCTACACCTTC. Protein: CASSDNRGDEGYTF.

This clonotype was found a few times. The rearrangement joins TRBV6-5 to TRBJ2-1; the match to TRBD2 covers 11 bases. CDR1 and CDR2 from the germline V gene are MNHEY and SVGAGI. This CDR3 comprises 15 residues. The junction had 6 bases not matched to a gene; V was cut back by 5 bases and J by 6 bases. This chain's CDR3 is CASSAFSGGANEQFF. The DNA for the CDR3 is TGTGCCAGCAGTGCGTTTAGCGGGGGGGCCAATGAGCAGTTCTTC.

The table lists this clonotype with a few counts. V gene TRBV6-2 or TRBV6-3 combines with J gene TRBJ1-5, with D possibly TRBD1 on 6 matching bases. The germline V gene encodes CDR1 MNHEY and CDR2 SVGEGT. The V and J ends lost 5 bases and 3 bases respectively, with 11 bases between them. This CDR3 region has 14 residues. The CDR3: CASSAGALNQPQHF. The CDR3 DNA is TGTGCCAGCAGTGCGGGGGCACTCAATCAGCCCCAGCATTTT.

V gene TRBV12-3 or TRBV12-4 combines with J gene TRBJ1-1, with TRBD1 as a possible D gene (5 bases). Trimming took 7 bases from V and 4 from J, leaving 16 bases between them. The CDR3 runs to 14 residues. DNA for the CDR3: TGTGCCAGCACCGGAGGAGGGGCCCTCACTGAAGCTTTCTTT. As protein: CASTGGGALTEAFF.

This clonotype was recorded many times. J is TRBJ2-7 and V is TRBV6-6, with 8 bases aligning to TRBD2. V lost 2 bases to trimming and J lost 0 bases; unmatched junction nucleotides: 6. CDR3 size: 16 residues. Germline assignment: CDR1 MNHNY and CDR2 SVGAGI (reference sequence). This CDR3 reads CASSYEERGHSYEQYF. CDR3 bases: TGTGCCAGCAGTTACGAAGAGCGGGGGCACTCCTACGAGCAGTACTTC.

This clonotype came up a few times. The chain couples TRBV6-5 to TRBJ2-7; D may correspond to TRBD1 or TRBD2 (5 bases each). The CDR3 loop spans 17 amino acids. Deletions cut 0 bases from V and 0 bases from J, with 15 bases between. Germline V gene data show CDR1 as MNHEY and CDR2 as SVGAGI. CDR3: CASSYSMVGVSSYEQYF. As DNA, the CDR3 is TGTGCCAGCAGTTACTCGATGGTGGGGGTAAGCTCCTACGAGCAGTACTTC.

With respect to this clonotype: A read error may be the cause here, since a much bigger clone is one base away. The CDR3 spells CASSLRGIDDEQFF. The CDR3 bases are TGTGCCAGCAGCTTAAGGGGGATTGACGATGAGCAGTTCTTC. The genes are TRBV7-9 and TRBJ2-1; maybe TRBD1 (6 bases). This CDR3 spans 14 amino acids. V lost 2 bases, J lost 8 bases, and 13 bases lay in between. Germline V gene sequence: CDR1 SEHNR, CDR2 FQNEAQ (reference sequence).

This clonotype was detected a few times. V gene TRBV6-6 combines with J gene TRBJ1-1, with D possibly being TRBD1 (5 bases). The CDR3 consists of 15 residues. V was pared by 6 bases and J by 3 bases, with 17 bases between. Germline CDR1 is MNHNY and CDR2 is SVGAGI (reference sequence). CDR3 nucleotide sequence: TGTGCCAGCAGACGCCTAGGGGACTTAGACACTGAAGCTTTCTTT. Translating gives CASRRLGDLDTEAFF.

There are many counts of this clonotype. This chain uses TRBV25-1 with TRBJ2-7, with D tentatively TRBD1 (6 bases). V was shortened by 10 bases and J by 3 bases, with 16 bases between the two germline ends. The CDR3 covers 13 residues. CDR1 and CDR2 (germline): MGHDK, SYGVNS. Here the CDR3 reads CATTGHRNYEQYF. Written as DNA, the CDR3 is TGTGCCACCACGGGACATCGGAACTACGAGCAGTACTTC.

The chain combines TRBV28 with TRBJ2-7; 8 positions agree with TRBD1. The CDR3 has 13 amino acids. Per the germline V gene, CDR1 is MDHEN and CDR2 is SYDVKM. V shed 5 bases and J 6 bases; nucleotides not matched to a gene: 6. The CDR3 DNA sequence: TGTGCCAGCAGTCCCGGACAGGGCTTCGAGCAGTACTTC. Amino acids: CASSPGQGFEQYF.